The subject of this entry is one TCR beta chain. The antigen is not known. The CDR3 has 14 amino acids. CDR1 is ENHRY and CDR2 is SYGVKD in the germline V gene. The ends were cut back, 3 bases at V and 5 bases at J, with 13 bases in the middle. Use of 60 Vbeta and 13 Jbeta primers characterized the PCR. Data came from immunoSEQ multiplex PCR; TCRdb stores just in-frame clones and leaves some out. This table holds about 170,000 clones. The data stem from a study of cytomegalovirus exposure and HLA in healthy donors. Study-level points and caveats: There were some public TCRs occurring in many donors, but most TCR sequences were rare. DRB1 had the most TCR associations and HLA-C the fewest, a later analysis found, with rates varying by HLA locus. TCR beta V segments were, for the most part, productive about 87% or about 30% of the time in an earlier analysis.

Sample: PBMCs. This receptor was obtained from a woman in her sixties in good health and CMV-seronegative. The V gene is TRBV10-3, the J gene TRBJ1-2, with no clear D. The CDR3 DNA follows: TGTGCCATCAGTGACAGGCCACAGATGTATGGCTACACCTTC. Amino acid sequence: CAISDRPQMYGYTF.